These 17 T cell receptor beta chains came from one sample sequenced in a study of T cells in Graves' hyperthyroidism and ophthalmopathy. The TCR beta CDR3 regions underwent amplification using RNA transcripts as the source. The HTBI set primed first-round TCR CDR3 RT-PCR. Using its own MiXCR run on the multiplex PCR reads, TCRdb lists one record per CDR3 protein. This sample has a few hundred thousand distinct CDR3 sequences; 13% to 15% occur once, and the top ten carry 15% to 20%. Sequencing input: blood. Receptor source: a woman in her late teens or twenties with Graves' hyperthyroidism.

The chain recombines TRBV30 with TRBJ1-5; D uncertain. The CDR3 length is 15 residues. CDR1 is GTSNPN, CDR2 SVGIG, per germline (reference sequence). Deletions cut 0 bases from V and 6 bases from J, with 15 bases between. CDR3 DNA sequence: TGTGCCTGGAGTGTACCGGGGAATCGGGGTCAGCCCCAGCATTTT. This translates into CAWSVPGNRGQPQHF.

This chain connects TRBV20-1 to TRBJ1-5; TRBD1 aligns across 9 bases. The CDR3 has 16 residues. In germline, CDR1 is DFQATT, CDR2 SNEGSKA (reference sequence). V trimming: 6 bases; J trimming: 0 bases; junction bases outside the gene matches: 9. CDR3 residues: CSARTGVKFSNQPQHF. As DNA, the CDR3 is TGCAGTGCCAGGACAGGGGTCAAATTTAGCAATCAGCCCCAGCATTTT.

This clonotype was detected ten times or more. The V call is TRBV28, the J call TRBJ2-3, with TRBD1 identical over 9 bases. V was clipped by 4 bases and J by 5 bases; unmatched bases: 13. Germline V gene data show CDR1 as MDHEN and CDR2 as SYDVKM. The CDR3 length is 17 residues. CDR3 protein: CASSSTGGAEQVDTQYF. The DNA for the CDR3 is TGTGCCAGCAGTTCAACAGGGGGCGCGGAGCAGGTAGATACGCAGTATTTT. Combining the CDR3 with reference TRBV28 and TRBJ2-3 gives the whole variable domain DVKVTQSSRYLVKRTGEKVFLECVQDMDHENMFWYRQDPGLGLRLIYFSYDVKMKEKGDIPEGYSVSREKKERFSLILESASTNQTSMYLCASSSTGGAEQVDTQYFGPGTRLTVL.

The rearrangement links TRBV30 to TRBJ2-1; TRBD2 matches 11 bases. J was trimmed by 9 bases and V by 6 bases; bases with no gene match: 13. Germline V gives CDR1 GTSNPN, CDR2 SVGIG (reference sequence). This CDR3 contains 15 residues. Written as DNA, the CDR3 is TGTGCCTGCCTCCGGGCTAGCGGGAGGAAGAGTGAGCAGTTCTTC. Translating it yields CACLRASGRKSEQFF. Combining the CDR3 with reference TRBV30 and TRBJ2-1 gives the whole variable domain SQTIHQWPATLVQPVGSPLSLECTVEGTSNPNLYWYRQAAGRGLQLLFYSVGIGQISSEVPQNLSASRPQDRQFILSSKKLLLSDSGFYLCACLRASGRKSEQFFGPGTRLTVL.

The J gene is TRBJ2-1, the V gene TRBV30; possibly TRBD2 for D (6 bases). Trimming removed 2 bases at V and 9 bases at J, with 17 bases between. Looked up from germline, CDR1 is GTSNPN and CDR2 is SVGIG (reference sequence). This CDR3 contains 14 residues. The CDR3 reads CAWSRGLTVGEQFF. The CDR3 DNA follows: TGTGCCTGGAGTCGAGGACTAACGGTGGGTGAGCAGTTCTTC.

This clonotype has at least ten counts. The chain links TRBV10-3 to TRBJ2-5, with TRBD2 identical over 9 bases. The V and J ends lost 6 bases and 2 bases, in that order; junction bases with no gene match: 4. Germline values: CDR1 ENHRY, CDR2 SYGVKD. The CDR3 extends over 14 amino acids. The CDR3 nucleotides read TGTGCCATCAGGGAGACTAGCGGACAAGAGACCCAGTACTTC. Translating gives CAIRETSGQETQYF.

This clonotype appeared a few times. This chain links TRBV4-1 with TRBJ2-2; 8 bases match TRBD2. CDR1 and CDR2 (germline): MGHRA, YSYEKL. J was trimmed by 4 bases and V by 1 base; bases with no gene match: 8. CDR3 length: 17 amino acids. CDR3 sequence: CASSQVIGRAATGELFF. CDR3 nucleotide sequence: TGCGCCAGCAGCCAAGTCATCGGGAGGGCCGCCACCGGGGAGCTGTTTTTT.

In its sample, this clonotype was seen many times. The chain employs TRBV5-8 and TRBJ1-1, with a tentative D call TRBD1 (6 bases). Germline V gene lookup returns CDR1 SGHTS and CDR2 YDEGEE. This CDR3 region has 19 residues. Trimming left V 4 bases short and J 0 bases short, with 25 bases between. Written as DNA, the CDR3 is TGTGCCAGCAGCCCGAAGCCTGGGACAACATACGTCATGAACACTGAAGCTTTCTTT. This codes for CASSPKPGTTYVMNTEAFF.

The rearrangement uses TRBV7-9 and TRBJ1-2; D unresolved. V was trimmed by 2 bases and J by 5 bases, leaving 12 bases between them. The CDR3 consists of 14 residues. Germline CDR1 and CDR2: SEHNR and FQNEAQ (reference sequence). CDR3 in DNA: TGTGCCAGCAGCTTACCGGGGAGAGGATATGGCTACACCTTC. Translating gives CASSLPGRGYGYTF. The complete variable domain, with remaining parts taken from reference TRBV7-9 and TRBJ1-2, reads DTGVSQNPRHKITKRGQNVTFRCDPISEHNRLYWYRQTLGQGPEFLTYFQNEAQLEKSRLLSDRFSAERPKGSFSTLEIQRTEQGDSAMYLCASSLPGRGYGYTFGSGTRLTVV.

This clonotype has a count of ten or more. The CDR3 here is CAISRSSEAPYNEQFF. The CDR3 DNA follows: TGTGCCATCAGTAGGAGCTCGGAAGCACCCTACAATGAGCAGTTCTTC. The V and J genes are TRBV10-3 and TRBJ2-1; D is uncertain. Germline CDR1 and CDR2: ENHRY and SYGVKD. V lost 5 bases, J lost 2 bases, and 16 bases lay in between. There are 16 residues in the CDR3.

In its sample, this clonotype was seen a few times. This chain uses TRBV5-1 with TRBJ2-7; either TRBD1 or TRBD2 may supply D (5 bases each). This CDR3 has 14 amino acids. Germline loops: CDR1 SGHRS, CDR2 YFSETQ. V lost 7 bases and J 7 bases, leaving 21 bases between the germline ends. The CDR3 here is CASCPPGRAEEQYV. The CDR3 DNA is TGCGCCAGCTGTCCACCGGGACGGGCTGAGGAGCAGTACGTC.

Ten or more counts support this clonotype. The CDR3 DNA is TGTGCCAGCCAAGCTCCGGGACAGATCACTGAAGCTTTCTTT. Amino acids: CASQAPGQITEAFF. The V gene is TRBV6-2 or TRBV6-3, the J gene TRBJ1-1; TRBD1 matches 7 bases. The J segment lost 4 bases and the V segment lost 8 bases, leaving 10 bases of the junction unmatched. The CDR3 sequence is 14 residues long. Germline lookup yields CDR1 MNHEY and CDR2 SVGEGT.

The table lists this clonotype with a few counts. The CDR3 region has the DNA TGCAGTGCTAGATCATTTGGACTAGCGGGAGAACGTCCCGGGGAGCTGTTTTTT. Its protein is CSARSFGLAGERPGELFF. This chain uses TRBV20-1 with TRBJ2-2; 13 bases are a match to TRBD2. From germline, CDR1 is DFQATT and CDR2 SNEGSKA (reference sequence). The CDR3 is made up of 18 amino acids. Losses at the gene ends were 2 bases for V and 6 bases for J; bases not matched to a gene: 12.

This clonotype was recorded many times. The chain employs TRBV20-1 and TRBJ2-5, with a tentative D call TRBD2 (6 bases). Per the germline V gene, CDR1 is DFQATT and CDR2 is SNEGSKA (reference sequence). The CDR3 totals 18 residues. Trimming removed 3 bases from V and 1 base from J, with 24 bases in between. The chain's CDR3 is CSARETRTVLLAQETQYF. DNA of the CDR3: TGCAGTGCTAGGGAGACTAGGACCGTCCTATTGGCCCAAGAGACCCAGTACTTC.

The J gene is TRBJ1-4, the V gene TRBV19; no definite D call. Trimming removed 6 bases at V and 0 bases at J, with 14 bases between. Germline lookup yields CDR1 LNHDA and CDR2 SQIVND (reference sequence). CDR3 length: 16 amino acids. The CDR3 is CASRGTAASTNEKLFF. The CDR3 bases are TGTGCCAGTAGAGGAACAGCGGCGTCAACTAATGAAAAACTGTTTTTT.

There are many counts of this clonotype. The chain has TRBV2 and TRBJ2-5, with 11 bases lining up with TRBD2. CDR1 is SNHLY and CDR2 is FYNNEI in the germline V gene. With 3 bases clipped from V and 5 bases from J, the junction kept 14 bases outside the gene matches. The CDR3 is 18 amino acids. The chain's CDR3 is CASSEPSGRPWAGETQYF. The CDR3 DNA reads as TGTGCCAGCAGTGAGCCTAGCGGGAGGCCTTGGGCAGGGGAGACCCAGTACTTC.

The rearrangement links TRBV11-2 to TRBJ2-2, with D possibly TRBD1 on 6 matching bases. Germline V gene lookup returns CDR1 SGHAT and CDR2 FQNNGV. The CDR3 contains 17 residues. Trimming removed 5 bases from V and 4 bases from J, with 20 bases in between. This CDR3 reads CASSQDRGGRGTGELFF. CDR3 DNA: TGTGCCAGCAGCCAAGATCGAGGGGGACGGGGCACCGGGGAGCTGTTTTTT.